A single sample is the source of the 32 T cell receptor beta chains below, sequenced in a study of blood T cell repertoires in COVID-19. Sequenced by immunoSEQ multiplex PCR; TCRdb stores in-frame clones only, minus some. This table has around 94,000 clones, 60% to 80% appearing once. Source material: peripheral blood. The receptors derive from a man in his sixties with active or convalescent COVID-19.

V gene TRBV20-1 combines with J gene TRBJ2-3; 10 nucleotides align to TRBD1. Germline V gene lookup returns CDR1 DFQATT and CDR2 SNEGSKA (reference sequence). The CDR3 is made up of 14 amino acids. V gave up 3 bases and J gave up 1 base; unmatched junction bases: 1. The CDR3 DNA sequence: TGCAGTGCTAGTGGGACAGGGGGCACAGATACGCAGTATTTT. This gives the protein CSASGTGGTDTQYF.

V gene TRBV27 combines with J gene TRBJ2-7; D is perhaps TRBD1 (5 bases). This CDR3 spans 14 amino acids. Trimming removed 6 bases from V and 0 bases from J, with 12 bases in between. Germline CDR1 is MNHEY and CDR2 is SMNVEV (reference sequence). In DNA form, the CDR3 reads TGTGCCAGCAGCCTTAACAGGTACTCCTACGAGCAGTACGTC. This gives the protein CASSLNRYSYEQYV.

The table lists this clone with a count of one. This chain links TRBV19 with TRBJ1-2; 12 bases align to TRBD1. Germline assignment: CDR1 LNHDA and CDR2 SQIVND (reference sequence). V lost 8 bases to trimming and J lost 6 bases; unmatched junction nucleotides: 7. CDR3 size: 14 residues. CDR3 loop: CASFGTGGGDGYTF. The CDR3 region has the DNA TGTGCCAGTTTTGGGACAGGGGGCGGAGATGGCTACACCTTC.

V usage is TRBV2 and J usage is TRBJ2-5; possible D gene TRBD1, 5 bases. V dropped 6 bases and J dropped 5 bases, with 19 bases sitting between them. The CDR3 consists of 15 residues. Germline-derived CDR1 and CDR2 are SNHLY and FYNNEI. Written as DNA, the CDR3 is TGTGCCAGCAGGGGTACAGGTCTTATAATTGAGACCCAGTACTTC. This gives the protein CASRGTGLIIETQYF.

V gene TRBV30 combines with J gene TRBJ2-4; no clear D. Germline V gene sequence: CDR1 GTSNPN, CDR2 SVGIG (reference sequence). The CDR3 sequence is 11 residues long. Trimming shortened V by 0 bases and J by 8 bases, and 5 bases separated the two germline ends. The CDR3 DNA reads TGTGCCTGGAGTGTCCGGGACATTCAGTACTTC. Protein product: CAWSVRDIQYF.

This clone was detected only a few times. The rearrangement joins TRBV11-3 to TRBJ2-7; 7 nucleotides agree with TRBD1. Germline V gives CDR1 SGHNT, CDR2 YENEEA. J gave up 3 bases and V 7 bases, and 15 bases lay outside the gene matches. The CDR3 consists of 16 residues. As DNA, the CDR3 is TGTGCCAGCAACCCCAACACAGGGGAATTCATCTACGAGCAGTACGTC. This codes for CASNPNTGEFIYEQYV.

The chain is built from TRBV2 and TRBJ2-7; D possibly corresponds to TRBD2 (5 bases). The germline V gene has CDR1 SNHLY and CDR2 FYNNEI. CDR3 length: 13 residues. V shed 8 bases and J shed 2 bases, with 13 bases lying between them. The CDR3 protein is CASSTDGTYEQYV. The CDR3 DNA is TGTGCCAGCTCCACGGACGGGACCTACGAGCAGTACGTC.

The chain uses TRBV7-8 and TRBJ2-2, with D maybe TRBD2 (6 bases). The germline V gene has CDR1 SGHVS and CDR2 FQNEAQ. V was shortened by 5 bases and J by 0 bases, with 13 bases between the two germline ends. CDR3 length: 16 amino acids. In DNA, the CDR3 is TGTGCCAGCAGCCACCTGGAGGGAACGAACACCGGGGAGCTGTTTTTT. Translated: CASSHLEGTNTGELFF.

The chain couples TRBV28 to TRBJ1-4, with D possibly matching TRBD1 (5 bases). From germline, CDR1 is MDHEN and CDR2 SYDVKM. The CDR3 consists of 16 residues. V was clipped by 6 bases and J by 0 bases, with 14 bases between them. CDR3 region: CASSPASGTTNEKLFF. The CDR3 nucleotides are TGTGCCAGCAGCCCGGCCTCAGGGACAACTAATGAAAAACTGTTTTTT.

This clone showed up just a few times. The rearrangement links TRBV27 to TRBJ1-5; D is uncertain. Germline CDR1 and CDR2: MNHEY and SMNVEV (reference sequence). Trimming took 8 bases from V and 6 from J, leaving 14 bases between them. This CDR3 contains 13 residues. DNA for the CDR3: TGTGCCAGCGGCAGGACGGGAAGTCAGCCCCAGCATTTT. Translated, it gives CASGRTGSQPQHF.

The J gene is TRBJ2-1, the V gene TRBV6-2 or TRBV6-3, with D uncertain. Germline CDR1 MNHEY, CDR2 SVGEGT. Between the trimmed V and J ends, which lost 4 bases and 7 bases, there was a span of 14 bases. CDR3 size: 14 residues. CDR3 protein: CASSLASLENEQFF. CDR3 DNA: TGTGCCAGCAGTTTGGCCTCTCTAGAAAATGAGCAGTTCTTC.

The CDR3 loop is CASSVDGTSPYEQYV. The CDR3 region has the DNA TGTGCCAGCAGTGTGGACGGGACTAGCCCCTACGAGCAGTACGTC. The chain is built from TRBV7-2 and TRBJ2-7; 9 nucleotides line up with TRBD2. Germline CDR1 reads SGHTA; CDR2 reads FQGNSA. The CDR3 has 15 amino acids. V dropped 6 bases and J dropped 2; count of bases not matched to a gene: 8.

The CDR3 DNA sequence: TGTGCCAGCAGCACGGACAGGGGCTATGGCTACACCTTC. It codes for CASSTDRGYGYTF. The chain recombines TRBV5-5 with TRBJ1-2, with 9 bases matching TRBD1. Germline V lookup: CDR1 SGHKS, CDR2 YYEKEE (reference sequence). V shed 4 bases and J 4 bases; nucleotides not matched to a gene: 2. This CDR3 spans 13 amino acids.

The CDR3 protein is CASQRTGLSYNEQFF. CDR3 in DNA: TGTGCCAGTCAAAGAACAGGGCTCTCCTACAATGAGCAGTTCTTC. The chain joins TRBV28 to TRBJ2-1; a weak D match, TRBD1 (6 bases). Germline loops: CDR1 MDHEN, CDR2 SYDVKM. The CDR3 has 15 residues. The V gene lost 9 bases and the J gene lost 0 bases, with 15 bases spanning the gap.

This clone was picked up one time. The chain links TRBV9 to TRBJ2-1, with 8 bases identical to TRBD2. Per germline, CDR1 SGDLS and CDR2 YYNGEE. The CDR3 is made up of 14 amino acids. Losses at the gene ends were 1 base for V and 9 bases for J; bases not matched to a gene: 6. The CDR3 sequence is CASSVLAGGSEQFF. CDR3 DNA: TGTGCCAGCAGCGTATTGGCGGGAGGTTCTGAGCAGTTCTTC. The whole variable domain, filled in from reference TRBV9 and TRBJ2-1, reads DSGVTQTPKHLITATGQRVTLRCSPRSGDLSVYWYQQSLDQGLQFLIQYYNGEERAKGNILERFSAQQFPDLHSELNLSSLELGDSALYFCASSVLAGGSEQFFGPGTRLTVL.

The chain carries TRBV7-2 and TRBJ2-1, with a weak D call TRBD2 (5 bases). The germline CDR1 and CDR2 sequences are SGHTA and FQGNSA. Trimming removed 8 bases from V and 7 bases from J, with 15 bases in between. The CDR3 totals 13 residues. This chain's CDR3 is CASGDYLRNEQFF. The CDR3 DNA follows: TGTGCCAGCGGCGACTACTTGCGGAATGAGCAGTTCTTC.

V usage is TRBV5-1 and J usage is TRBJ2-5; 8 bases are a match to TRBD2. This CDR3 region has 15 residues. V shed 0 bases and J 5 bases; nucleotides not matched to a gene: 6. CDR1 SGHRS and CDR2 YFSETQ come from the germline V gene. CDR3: CASSLAGGDGETQYF. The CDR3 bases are TGCGCCAGCAGCTTGGCGGGAGGGGATGGGGAGACCCAGTACTTC.

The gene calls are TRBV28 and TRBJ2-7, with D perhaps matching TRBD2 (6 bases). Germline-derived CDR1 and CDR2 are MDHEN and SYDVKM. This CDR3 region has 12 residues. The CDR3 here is CVWREWVYEQYF. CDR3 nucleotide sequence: TGTGTCTGGAGGGAGTGGGTTTACGAGCAGTACTTC.

CDR3 bases: TGTGCCAGCAGAGAACAGGCAATAGCCAAAAACATTCAGTACTTC. This gives the protein CASREQAIAKNIQYF. V and J are TRBV28 and TRBJ2-4; perhaps TRBD1 as D (5 bases). The germline V gene has CDR1 MDHEN and CDR2 SYDVKM. V dropped 6 bases and J dropped 0 bases, with 12 bases sitting between them. The CDR3 is made up of 15 amino acids.

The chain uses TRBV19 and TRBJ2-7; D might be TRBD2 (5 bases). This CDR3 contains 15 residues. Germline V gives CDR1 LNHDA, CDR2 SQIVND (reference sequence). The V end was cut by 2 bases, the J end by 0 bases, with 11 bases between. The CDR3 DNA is TGTGCCAGTAGTATATCAGCGGAAAGCTCCTACGAGCAGTACTTC. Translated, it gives CASSISAESSYEQYF.

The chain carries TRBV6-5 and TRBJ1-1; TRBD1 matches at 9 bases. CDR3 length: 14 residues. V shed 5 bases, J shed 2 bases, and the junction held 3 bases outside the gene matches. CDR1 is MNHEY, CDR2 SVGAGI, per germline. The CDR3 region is CASSRTGANTEAFF. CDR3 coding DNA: TGTGCCAGCAGTAGGACAGGGGCTAACACTGAAGCTTTCTTT.

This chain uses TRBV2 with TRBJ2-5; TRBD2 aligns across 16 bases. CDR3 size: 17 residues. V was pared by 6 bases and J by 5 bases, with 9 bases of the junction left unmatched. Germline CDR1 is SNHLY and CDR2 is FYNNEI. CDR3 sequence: CASRRRGLAGGPETQYF. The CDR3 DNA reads TGTGCCAGCAGGAGGAGGGGACTAGCGGGAGGGCCGGAGACCCAGTACTTC.

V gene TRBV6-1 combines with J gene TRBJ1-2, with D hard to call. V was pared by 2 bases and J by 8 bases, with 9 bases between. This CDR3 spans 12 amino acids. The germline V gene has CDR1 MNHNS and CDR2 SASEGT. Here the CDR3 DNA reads TGTGCCAGCAGTGAAAGTAAGAGGGGCTACACCTTC. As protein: CASSESKRGYTF.

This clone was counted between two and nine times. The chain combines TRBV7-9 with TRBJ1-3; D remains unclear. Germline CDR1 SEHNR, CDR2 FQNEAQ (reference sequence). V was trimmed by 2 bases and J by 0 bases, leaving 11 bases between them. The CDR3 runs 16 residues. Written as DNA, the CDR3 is TGTGCCAGCAGCTTATACAGTCAGAGCTCTGGAAACACCATATATTTT. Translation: CASSLYSQSSGNTIYF. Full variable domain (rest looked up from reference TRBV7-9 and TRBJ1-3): DTGVSQNPRHKITKRGQNVTFRCDPISEHNRLYWYRQTLGQGPEFLTYFQNEAQLEKSRLLSDRFSAERPKGSFSTLEIQRTEQGDSAMYLCASSLYSQSSGNTIYFGEGSWLTVV.

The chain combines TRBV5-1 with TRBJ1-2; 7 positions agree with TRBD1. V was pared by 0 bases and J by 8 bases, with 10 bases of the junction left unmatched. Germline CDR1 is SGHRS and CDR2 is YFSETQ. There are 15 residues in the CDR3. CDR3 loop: CASSLGQGGTYGYTF. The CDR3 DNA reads TGCGCCAGCAGCTTGGGCCAGGGGGGAACGTACGGCTACACCTTC.

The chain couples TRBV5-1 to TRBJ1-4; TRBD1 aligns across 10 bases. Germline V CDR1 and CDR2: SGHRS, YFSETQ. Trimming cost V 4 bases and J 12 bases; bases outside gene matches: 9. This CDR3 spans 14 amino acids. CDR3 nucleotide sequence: TGCGCCAGCAGCCTAGGACAGGGGGATGCGGAACTGTTTTTT. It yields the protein CASSLGQGDAELFF. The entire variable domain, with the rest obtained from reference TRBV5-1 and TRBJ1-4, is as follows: KAGVTQTPRYLIKTRGQQVTLSCSPISGHRSVSWYQQTPGQGLQFLFEYFSETQRNKGNFPGRFSGRQFSNSRSEMNVSTLELGDSALYLCASSLGQGDAELFFGSGTQLSVL.

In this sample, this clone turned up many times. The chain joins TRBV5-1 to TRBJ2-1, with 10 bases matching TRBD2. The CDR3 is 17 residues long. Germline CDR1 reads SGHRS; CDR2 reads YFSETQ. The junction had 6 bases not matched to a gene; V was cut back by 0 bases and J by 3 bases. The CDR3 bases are TGCGCCAGCAGCTTGGAGGCTAGCGGGAGTTTCTACAATGAGCAGTTCTTC. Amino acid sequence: CASSLEASGSFYNEQFF.

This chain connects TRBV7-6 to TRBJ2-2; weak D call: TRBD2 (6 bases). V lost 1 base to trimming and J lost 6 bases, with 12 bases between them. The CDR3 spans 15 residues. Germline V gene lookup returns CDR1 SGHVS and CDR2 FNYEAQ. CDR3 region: CASSLEPGAAGELFF. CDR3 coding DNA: TGTGCCAGCAGCTTAGAACCGGGAGCAGCCGGGGAGCTGTTTTTT.

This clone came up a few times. CDR3 residues: CASSIAGDPFYGYTF. The CDR3 bases are TGTGCCAGTAGTATAGCAGGGGACCCGTTCTATGGCTACACCTTC. V gene TRBV19 combines with J gene TRBJ1-2; the D gene is possibly TRBD1 (6 bases). Germline lookup yields CDR1 LNHDA and CDR2 SQIVND (reference sequence). The CDR3 extends over 15 amino acids. Trimming took 1 base from V and 4 from J, leaving 13 bases between them.

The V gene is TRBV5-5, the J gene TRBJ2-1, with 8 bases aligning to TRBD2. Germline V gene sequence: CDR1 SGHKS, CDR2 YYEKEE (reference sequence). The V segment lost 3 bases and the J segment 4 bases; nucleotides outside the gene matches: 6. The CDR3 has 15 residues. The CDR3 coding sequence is TGTGCCAGCAGCTCTCTAAGCGGGAGATACAATGAGCAGTTCTTC. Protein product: CASSSLSGRYNEQFF.

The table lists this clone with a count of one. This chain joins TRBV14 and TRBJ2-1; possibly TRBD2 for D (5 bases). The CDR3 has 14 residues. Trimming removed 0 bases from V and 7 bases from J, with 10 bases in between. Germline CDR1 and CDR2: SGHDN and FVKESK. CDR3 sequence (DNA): TGTGCCAGCAGCCAAGAAACTAGGGTTAATGAGCAGTTCTTC. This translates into CASSQETRVNEQFF. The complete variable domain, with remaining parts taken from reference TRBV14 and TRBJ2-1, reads EAGVTQFPSHSVIEKGQTVTLRCDPISGHDNLYWYRRVMGKEIKFLLHFVKESKQDESGMPNNRFLAERTGGTYSTLKVQPAELEDSGVYFCASSQETRVNEQFFGPGTRLTVL.

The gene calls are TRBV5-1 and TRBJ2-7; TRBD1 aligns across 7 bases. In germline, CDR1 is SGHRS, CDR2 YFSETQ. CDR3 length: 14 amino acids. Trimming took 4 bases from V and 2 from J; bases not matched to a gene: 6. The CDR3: CASSSSTGTYEQYF. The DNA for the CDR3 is TGCGCCAGCAGCAGTTCGACAGGGACCTACGAGCAGTACTTC.